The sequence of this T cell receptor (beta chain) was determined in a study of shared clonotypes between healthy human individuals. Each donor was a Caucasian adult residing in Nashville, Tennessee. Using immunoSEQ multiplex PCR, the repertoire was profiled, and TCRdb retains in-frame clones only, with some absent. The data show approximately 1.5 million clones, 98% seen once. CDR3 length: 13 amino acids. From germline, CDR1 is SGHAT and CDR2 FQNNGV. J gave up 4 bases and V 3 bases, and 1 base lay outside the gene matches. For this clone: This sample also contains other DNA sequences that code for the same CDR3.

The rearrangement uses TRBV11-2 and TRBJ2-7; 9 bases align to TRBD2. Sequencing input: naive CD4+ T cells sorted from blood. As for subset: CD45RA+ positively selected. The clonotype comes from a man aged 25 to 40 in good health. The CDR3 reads CASSFLAGYEQYF. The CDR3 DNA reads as TGTGCCAGCAGCTTTCTAGCGGGATACGAGCAGTACTTC.